The present TCR beta chain was sequenced within a study of technical replicates of blood from a few donors. Assay: immunoSEQ multiplex PCR; the TCRdb copy retains only in-frame clones and omits some. The table has 91,000 or so clones, around 96% seen once. V was pared by 2 bases and J by 4 bases, with 6 bases of the junction left unmatched. The V gene's germline CDR1 is GTSNPN and CDR2 SVGIG (reference sequence). This CDR3 is built from 15 residues. The sequence was collected from a human donor in good health. Sequencing was performed on T cells isolated from PBMCs. This rearrangement joins TRBV30 to TRBJ2-1, with 9 bases fitting TRBD1. CDR3 nucleotide sequence: TGTGCCTGGAGTCTACAGGGGGCGAGGTACAATGAGCAGTTCTTC. This sequence encodes CAWSLQGARYNEQFF.